This TCR beta chain appears in the sequencing data of a study of blood T cell repertoires in COVID-19 (dated by TCRdb to the early 2020s). With regard to the full study: Samples covering the acute and convalescent phases of COVID-19 were provided by collaborators in the United States, Italy and Spain. Nearly every sample came with metadata listing a de-identified subject ID, COVID-19 status, age in years and sex. The dataset comprised deeply sampled blood TCRbeta repertoires from subjects exposed to, actively infected with, or recovered from COVID-19. HLA class I and class II types, where available, came from metadata supplied by the sample provider rather than from assay-based typing. The repertoires were released in a freely available public database intended as a resource for research on the immune response to SARS-CoV-2. The samples were drawn from the first 160 participants of the ongoing ImmuneRACE study and from some 1,300 subjects provided by 6 global collaborators. The prospective study material was composed of cDNA or gDNA derived from T cells, B-cell-depleted T cells, or PBMCs.

What the work shows at the level of the full study, not this receptor alone: How much clinical and demographic metadata was included differed by source and by participant, and the metadata was provided uncurated.

TCRbeta CDR3 regions were amplified from genomic DNA by means of the immunoSEQ Assay, a bias-controlled multiplex PCR. As for the original processing: Within the assay, amplification of reference gene primers was used to estimate how many nucleated cells each sample contained. Sequence reads were collapsed and filtered to measure the absolute abundance of every unique TCRbeta CDR3 rearrangement. For each sample, productive Simpson clonality was calculated by taking the square root of Simpson's diversity index across productive rearrangements. TCRdb took this table from immuneACCESS and kept in-frame rearrangements with V and J called. Such tables lack part of the clones; where checked against another copy, unresolved V genes explain under half of the gap, and the rest is unexplained. The DNA was the basis for D and trimming; V, J and clone size are from that table. The sample yields tens of thousands of clones; approximately 83% were counted once. The ten most abundant clones make up about 9.2% of the sample.

V is pruned by 0 bases and J by 2 bases, leaving 2 bases of the junction without a gene match. Including cysteine and phenylalanine, the CDR3 has 15 amino acids. CDR3 DNA is the only sequence kept; it has 45 bases, read in frame from the first base. Per the germline V gene, MNHEY is the CDR1 and SVGAGI is the CDR2. Comment on this clone: This clone's antigen is unknown. No much larger clone is present one base from it, and per-base qualities are unavailable.

At one collaborating source in Seattle, patients were enrolled during active infection and were followed longitudinally through the course of disease. Whole blood was collected in K2EDTA tubes by collaborating institutions according to the institutions' own protocols. For TCRbeta analysis, collaborator samples were shipped as frozen whole blood, as isolated PBMCs, or as DNA extracted from either sample type. Material: peripheral blood. This TCR was sampled from a man older than 75 with COVID-19, enrolled during active disease. The chain uses TRBV6-5 and TRBJ2-7, with TRBD1 matching 9 junction bases. The DNA reads as follows: TGTGCCAGCAGTTACTCTCGGACAGGGGCCTACGAGCAGTACTTC. This encodes CASSYSRTGAYEQYF.